This passage covers 30 T cell receptor beta chains from one sample sequenced in a study of tumor-infiltrating lymphocytes in primary liver carcinoma. Germline DNA was extracted alongside blood RNA, which was obtained from unsorted whole blood. Using a constant-region primer together with ProtoScript II reverse transcriptase, TCR beta cDNA was made from about 500 ng of total RNA. Construction of TCR beta libraries relied on three successive nested multiplex PCR rounds employing slightly modified ARM-PCR. The two initial PCR rounds, roughly 9 cycles each, used TRBV1-TRBV30 forward and C-beta reverse primers. In TCRdb, the multiplex PCR reads were re-called with MiXCR into one record per CDR3 protein. The sample holds about 200,000 distinct CDR3 sequences, 65% seen once. The sequencing sample was made of peripheral blood. The receptors were sampled from an older woman with primary liver carcinoma and hepatitis B virus infection.

The genes are TRBV6-5 and TRBJ2-1; D unresolved. CDR3 length: 13 amino acids. From germline, CDR1 is MNHEY and CDR2 SVGAGI. The V gene lost 4 bases and the J gene lost 7 bases, with 11 bases spanning the gap. The CDR3 DNA reads as TGTGCCAGCAGTTGCTCGTCAGATAATGAGCAGTTCTTC. This gives the protein CASSCSSDNEQFF.

This clonotype was counted many times. The chain couples TRBV7-8 to TRBJ2-5; 7 bases are shared with TRBD1. Germline V gene lookup returns CDR1 SGHVS and CDR2 FQNEAQ. The CDR3 runs 17 residues. The J segment lost 1 base and the V segment lost 5 bases, leaving 13 bases of the junction unmatched. The CDR3: CASSLGIRWDSQETQYF. The CDR3 DNA follows: TGTGCCAGCAGCCTTGGAATAAGGTGGGACAGCCAAGAGACCCAGTACTTC.

For this clonotype: This sequence may be a read error, since a much larger clone differs from it by one base. The rearrangement links TRBV29-1 to TRBJ2-3; D remains unclear. This CDR3 has 13 amino acids. The germline CDR1 and CDR2 sequences are SQVTM and ANQGSEA. Deletions cut 2 bases from V and 3 bases from J, with 9 bases between. CDR3 amino acids: CSVEHTATDTQYF. CDR3 DNA: TGCAGCGTTGAACATACGGCGACAGATACGCAGTATTTT.

Note on this clonotype: A read error is likely, as this CDR3 ends without the conserved phenylalanine or tryptophan. The genes are TRBV29-1 and TRBJ1-1; tentatively, D is TRBD1 (5 bases). The CDR3 runs 14 residues. Trimming removed 8 bases at V and 0 bases at J, with 16 bases between. Per the germline V gene, CDR1 is SQVTM and CDR2 is ANQGSEA. The CDR3, as DNA: TGCAGCTCGTTCGGGGACCGCATGAACACTGAAGCTTTCATT. Protein sequence: CSSFGDRMNTEAFI.

This clonotype was seen a few times. CDR3 in amino acids: CASSFRDRAHEQYF. CDR3 DNA sequence: TGTGCCAGCAGCTTCCGGGACAGGGCCCACGAGCAGTACTTC. The chain couples TRBV6-2 or TRBV6-3 to TRBJ2-7; 9 bases line up with TRBD1. There are 14 residues in the CDR3. The trim removed 6 bases at V and 5 bases at J, leaving 8 bases unmatched. Germline loops: CDR1 MNHEY, CDR2 SVGEGT.

With respect to this clonotype: This sequence may be a read error, since a much larger clone differs from it by one base. The chain joins TRBV6-1 to TRBJ2-3; tentative D call: TRBD1 (5 bases). From germline, CDR1 is MNHNS and CDR2 SASEGT. V was pared by 4 bases and J by 2 bases, with 10 bases between. The CDR3 runs to 14 residues. The CDR3 DNA sequence: TGTGCCAGCAGTGTGGGGCAGATCACAGATACGCAGTATTTT. Amino acid sequence: CASSVGQITDTQYF.

A word on this clonotype: With a much larger clone just one base away, this may be a read error. CDR3 loop: CASSLGTKVADTQYF. The DNA for the CDR3 is TGTGCCAGCAGCTTGGGGACTAAAGTTGCAGATACGCAGTATTTT. This chain uses TRBV5-6 with TRBJ2-3, with D maybe TRBD2 (6 bases). The CDR3 loop spans 15 amino acids. Trimming pared 0 bases from V and 4 bases from J, leaving 12 bases between. Germline values: CDR1 SGHDT, CDR2 YYEEEE.

Comments on this clonotype: This clone may be a read error of a much larger clone one base away. The chain couples TRBV6-6 to TRBJ1-1; no reliable D call. CDR3 length equals 11 residues. Germline V gene data show CDR1 as MNHNY and CDR2 as SVGAGI (reference sequence). V was trimmed by 2 bases and J by 7 bases, leaving 5 bases between them. CDR3 sequence reads: CASSYVDEAFF. The DNA of the CDR3 is TGTGCCAGCAGTTACGTGGATGAAGCTTTCTTT.

This clonotype is medium-sized in the sample. V and J are TRBV11-2 and TRBJ2-3; tentatively, D is TRBD1 (6 bases). Germline assignment: CDR1 SGHAT and CDR2 FQNNGV. Trimming shortened V by 6 bases and J by 3 bases, and 16 bases separated the two germline ends. CDR3 length: 15 amino acids. CDR3 in DNA: TGTGCCAGCAGGCCGACAGGATCGTCGACAGATACGCAGTATTTT. Translating gives CASRPTGSSTDTQYF.

V usage is TRBV12-3 or TRBV12-4 and J usage is TRBJ2-3; no firm D call. The CDR3 sequence is 13 residues long. V gave up 8 bases and J gave up 2 bases, with 11 bases separating them. CDR3 coding DNA: TGTGCCAGCCTCCTGTCATACACAGATACGCAGTATTTT. This codes for CASLLSYTDTQYF.

This sequence joins TRBV25-1 and TRBJ2-1; 7 positions agree with TRBD2. Trimming at V came to 5 bases and at J to 8 bases, leaving 18 bases not matched to a gene. Germline V gene sequence: CDR1 MGHDK, CDR2 SYGVNS. The CDR3 runs 17 residues. The CDR3 DNA sequence: TGTGCCAGCAGTTCCACCGGGATTGGCGGGAGCTTATATGAGCAGTTCTTC. Its protein product is CASSSTGIGGSLYEQFF.

This clonotype was picked up one time. Its ends do not fully match the called genes, so a read error is possible. CDR3 bases: TGTGCCAACAGCAGCCTAGCGGGAGTACGGCAGTACTTC. This sequence encodes CANSSLAGVRQYF. V and J are TRBV11-2 and TRBJ2-7; 10 positions match TRBD2. Germline CDR1 and CDR2: SGHAT and FQNNGV. This CDR3 comprises 13 residues. The variable domain in full, with the rest retrieved from reference TRBV11-2 and TRBJ2-7, is EAGVAQSPRYKIIEKRQSVAFWCNPISGHATLYWYQQILGQGPKLLIQFQNNGVVDDSQLPKDRFSAERLKGVDSTLKIQPAKLEDSAVYLCANSSLAGVRQYFGPGTRLTVT.

V is TRBV6-5 and J is TRBJ1-2; D call uncertain. CDR1 and CDR2 (germline): MNHEY, SVGAGI. The CDR3 runs to 14 residues. V lost 8 bases to trimming and J lost 7 bases, with 20 bases between them. The DNA for the CDR3 is TGTGCCAGCCCATTGAGACGGAAAACCCTTGGCTACACCTTC. Protein product: CASPLRRKTLGYTF.

As for this clonotype: A single base separates this from a much larger clone, so it may be a read error. The chain combines TRBV6-2 or TRBV6-3 with TRBJ1-5; TRBD1 might be the D (6 bases). The CDR3 has 14 residues. The V gene's germline CDR1 is MNHEY and CDR2 SVGEGT. Trimming took off 6 bases at V and 5 bases at J, with 14 bases between the two ends. The DNA of the CDR3 is TGTGCCAGCAGATCCCCAGGGGACGATCAGCCCCAGCATTTT. Its translation is CASRSPGDDQPQHF.

With respect to this clonotype: A single base separates this from a much larger clone, so it may be a read error. The rearrangement links TRBV6-2 or TRBV6-3 to TRBJ2-7; 9 bases align to TRBD2. Germline loops: CDR1 MNHEY, CDR2 SVGEGT. The CDR3 spans 14 residues. CDR3 coding DNA: TGTGCCAGCAGTAGACTAGCGGACTCCCACGAGCAGTACTTC. The encoded protein is CASSRLADSHEQYF.

Of note for this clonotype: Given a much more abundant clone one base away, this may be a read error. The V call is TRBV6-6, the J call TRBJ2-5, with a weak D call TRBD2 (6 bases). Per the germline V gene, CDR1 is MNHNY and CDR2 is SVGAGI (reference sequence). CDR3 length: 15 residues. CDR3 bases: TGTGTCAGCAGTTATGGTGGTAGCGGCAGAGAGACCCAGTACTTC. Its protein product is CVSSYGGSGRETQYF.

The chain uses TRBV28 and TRBJ2-1, with 8 positions matching TRBD2. The V segment lost 6 bases and the J segment 9 bases; nucleotides outside the gene matches: 10. Germline V gives CDR1 MDHEN, CDR2 SYDVKM. This CDR3 is 14 amino acids long. The CDR3 DNA sequence: TGTGCCAGCAGCAAACCGGGACTAGTACTTGAGCAGTTCTTC. This encodes CASSKPGLVLEQFF.

The count of this clonotype is one. The chain combines TRBV12-3 or TRBV12-4 with TRBJ2-2; D call uncertain. Trimming cost V 1 base and J 8 bases, with 11 bases left between them. There are 14 residues in the CDR3. DNA of the CDR3: TGTGCCAGCAGTTTAGGGAAGCTGACAGGGGAGCTGTTTTTT. The encoded protein is CASSLGKLTGELFF.

Concerning this clonotype itself: With a much larger clone just one base away, this may be a read error. The rearrangement links TRBV6-5 to TRBJ2-1; 8 nucleotides line up with TRBD2. Germline V gene lookup returns CDR1 MNHEY and CDR2 SVGAGI. The CDR3 contains 13 residues. The CDR3 DNA reads as TGTGCCAGCAGAAGTAGCGGGACCAATAAGCAGTTCTTC. It encodes CASRSSGTNKQFF.

Ten or more counts support this clonotype. The V call is TRBV10-3, the J call TRBJ1-1, with D perhaps TRBD1 (5 bases). Per germline, CDR1 ENHRY and CDR2 SYGVKD. V was cut by 2 bases and J by 1 base, with 8 bases left in between. The CDR3 consists of 14 residues. The CDR3 DNA reads TGTGCCATCAGTGAGCCGGGGGGGAACACTGAAGCTTTCTTT. Translation: CAISEPGGNTEAFF.

This clonotype was recorded only once. A much more abundant neighbour one base away suggests this may be a read error. The chain couples TRBV12-3 or TRBV12-4 to TRBJ2-5, with D possibly called TRBD1 or TRBD2 (5 bases each). The V end was cut by 2 bases, the J end by 3 bases, with 13 bases between. This CDR3 is 15 amino acids long. Here the CDR3 reads CASSLKSGAEETQYF. The CDR3 nucleotides read TGTGCCAGCAGTTTAAAATCCGGGGCAGAAGAGACCCAGTACTTC.

This clonotype was picked up a small number of times. This chain joins TRBV28 and TRBJ2-5, with a tentative D call TRBD1 (6 bases). CDR1 and CDR2 (germline): MDHEN, SYDVKM. This CDR3 has 14 residues. V shed 6 bases and J shed 5 bases, with 16 bases lying between them. The CDR3 DNA is TGTGCCAGCAGCAGACCAGGGGTATTGGAGACCCAGTACTTC. Its protein product is CASSRPGVLETQYF. Variable domain in full (rest from reference TRBV28 and TRBJ2-5): DVKVTQSSRYLVKRTGEKVFLECVQDMDHENMFWYRQDPGLGLRLIYFSYDVKMKEKGDIPEGYSVSREKKERFSLILESASTNQTSMYLCASSRPGVLETQYFGPGTRLLVL.

Regarding this clonotype: Compared with germline, one end of the junction differs, possibly owing to a read error. V gene TRBV11-2 combines with J gene TRBJ2-3; 9 nucleotides match TRBD2. The CDR3 covers 14 residues. Germline assignment: CDR1 SGHAT and CDR2 FQNNGV. The CDR3 nucleotides read TGTGTCAGCAGGCCGTGGACTAGCGCAGATACGCAGTATTTT. Protein sequence: CVSRPWTSADTQYF.

The chain recombines TRBV10-2 with TRBJ1-1, with a tentative D call TRBD1 (6 bases). V shed 7 bases and J shed 7 bases, with 16 bases lying between them. This CDR3 spans 13 amino acids. Germline V gene lookup returns CDR1 WSHSY and CDR2 SAAADI. The CDR3 sequence: CASMRGGWSEAFF. The CDR3 nucleotides are TGCGCCAGCATGCGGGGGGGCTGGAGTGAAGCTTTCTTT.

This clonotype was observed at least ten times. J is TRBJ2-5 and V is TRBV6-5; D unclear. Germline loops: CDR1 MNHEY, CDR2 SVGAGI. V was cut by 6 bases and J by 9 bases, with 11 bases left in between. CDR3 length equals 11 residues. The CDR3, as DNA: TGTGCCAGCAGGTACCGGTCGGCCCAGTACTTC. It translates to CASRYRSAQYF.

Remarks on this clonotype: The CDR3 does not end in the conserved phenylalanine or tryptophan, so this is likely a read error. The J gene is TRBJ2-5, the V gene TRBV11-2, with D maybe TRBD2 (5 bases). V was pared by 0 bases and J by 5 bases, with 25 bases between. The germline gives CDR1 SGHAT, CDR2 FQNNGV. The CDR3 runs to 19 residues. This CDR3 is CASSLERGSRGVLVETQYL. The CDR3 nucleotides are TGTGCCAGCAGCTTAGAAAGAGGGTCGCGCGGAGTGCTCGTTGAGACCCAGTACTTA.

With respect to this clonotype: This may stem from a read error, because a much larger clone lies one nucleotide away. This sequence joins TRBV4-1 and TRBJ2-5; D call uncertain. The CDR3 is 14 residues long. Germline assignment: CDR1 MGHRA and CDR2 YSYEKL. CDR3 region: CASSLAVQQETQYF. CDR3 coding DNA: TGTGCCAGCAGCCTCGCGGTCCAACAAGAGACCCAGTACTTC.

Points on this clonotype: Lacking the conserved final phenylalanine or tryptophan, this CDR3 likely reflects a read error. The chain combines TRBV11-2 with TRBJ1-1; the D is unclear. The CDR3 runs to 13 residues. Germline assignment: CDR1 SGHAT and CDR2 FQNNGV. DNA for the CDR3: TGTGCCAGCAGCTTAGAGGGGAACACTGAGGCTTTCTCT. As protein: CASSLEGNTEAFS.

The chain combines TRBV9 with TRBJ2-2; D uncertain. V dropped 3 bases and J dropped 1 base, with 7 bases sitting between them. CDR3 size: 14 residues. Germline CDR1 SGDLS, CDR2 YYNGEE. Here the CDR3 reads CASSGKVNTGELFF. The CDR3 coding sequence is TGTGCCAGCAGCGGAAAAGTGAACACCGGGGAGCTGTTTTTT. Drawing the rest from reference TRBV9 and TRBJ2-2, the complete variable domain is DSGVTQTPKHLITATGQRVTLRCSPRSGDLSVYWYQQSLDQGLQFLIQYYNGEERAKGNILERFSAQQFPDLHSELNLSSLELGDSALYFCASSGKVNTGELFFGEGSRLTVL.

The chain is built from TRBV30 and TRBJ2-1; TRBD2 agrees at 10 bases. Looked up from germline, CDR1 is GTSNPN and CDR2 is SVGIG (reference sequence). This CDR3 is built from 17 residues. Trimming at V came to 0 bases and at J to 7 bases, leaving 12 bases not matched to a gene. CDR3: CAWSVGKAGGPRNEQFF. CDR3 sequence (DNA): TGTGCCTGGAGTGTGGGGAAAGCGGGAGGGCCGAGGAATGAGCAGTTCTTC.